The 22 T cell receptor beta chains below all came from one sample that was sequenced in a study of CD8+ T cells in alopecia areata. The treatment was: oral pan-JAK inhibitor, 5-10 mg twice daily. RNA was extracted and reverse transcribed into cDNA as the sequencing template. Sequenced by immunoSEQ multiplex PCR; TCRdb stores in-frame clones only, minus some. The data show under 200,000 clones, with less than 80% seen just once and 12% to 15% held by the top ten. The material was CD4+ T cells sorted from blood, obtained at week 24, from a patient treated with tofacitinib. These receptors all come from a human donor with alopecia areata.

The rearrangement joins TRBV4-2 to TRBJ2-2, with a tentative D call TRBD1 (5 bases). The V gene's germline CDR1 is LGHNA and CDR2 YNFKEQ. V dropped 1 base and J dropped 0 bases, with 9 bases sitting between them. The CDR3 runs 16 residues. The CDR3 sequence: CASSQGRQTNTGELFF. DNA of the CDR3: TGTGCCAGCAGCCAAGGCCGACAGACGAACACCGGGGAGCTGTTTTTT.

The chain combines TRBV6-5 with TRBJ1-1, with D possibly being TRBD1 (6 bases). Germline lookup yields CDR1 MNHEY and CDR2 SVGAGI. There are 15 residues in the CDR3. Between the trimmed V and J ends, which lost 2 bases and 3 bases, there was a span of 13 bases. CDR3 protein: CASSYRSRGHTEAFF. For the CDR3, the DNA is TGTGCCAGCAGTTACCGTAGCAGGGGCCACACTGAAGCTTTCTTT.

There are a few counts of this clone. The CDR3 DNA reads TGCAGCGTTGAAGATCGGGGACGCGAGACCCAGTACTTC. This encodes CSVEDRGRETQYF. This sequence joins TRBV29-1 and TRBJ2-5; D tentatively reads TRBD1 or TRBD2 (5 bases each). Germline lookup yields CDR1 SQVTM and CDR2 ANQGSEA. This CDR3 contains 13 residues. V was cut by 0 bases and J by 5 bases, with 10 bases left in between.

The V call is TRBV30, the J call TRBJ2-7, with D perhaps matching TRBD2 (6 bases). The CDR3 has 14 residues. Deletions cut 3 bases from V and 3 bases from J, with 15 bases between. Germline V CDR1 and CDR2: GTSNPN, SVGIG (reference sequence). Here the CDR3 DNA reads TGTGCCTGGAGCAAAACGGGGGAGATCTACGAGCAGTACTTC. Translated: CAWSKTGEIYEQYF.

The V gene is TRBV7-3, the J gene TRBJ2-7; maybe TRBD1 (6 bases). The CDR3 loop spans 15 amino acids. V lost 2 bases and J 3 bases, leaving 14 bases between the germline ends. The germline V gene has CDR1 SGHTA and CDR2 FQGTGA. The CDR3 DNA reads TGTGCCAGCAGCTTAGAAGGTACAGGGCTCTACGAGCAGTACTTC. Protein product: CASSLEGTGLYEQYF.

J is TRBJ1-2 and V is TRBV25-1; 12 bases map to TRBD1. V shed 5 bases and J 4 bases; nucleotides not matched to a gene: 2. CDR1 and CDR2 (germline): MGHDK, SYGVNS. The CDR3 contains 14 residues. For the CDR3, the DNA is TGTGCCAGCAGTAGGGGACAGGGGGCCTATGGCTACACCTTC. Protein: CASSRGQGAYGYTF.

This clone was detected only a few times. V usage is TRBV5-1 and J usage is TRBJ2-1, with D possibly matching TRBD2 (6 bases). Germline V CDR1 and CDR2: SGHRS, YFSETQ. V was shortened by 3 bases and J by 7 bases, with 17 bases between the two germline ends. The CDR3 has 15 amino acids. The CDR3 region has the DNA TGCGCCAGCAGCTCCCAGGGAGGTTTAGAGAATGAGCAGTTCTTC. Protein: CASSSQGGLENEQFF.

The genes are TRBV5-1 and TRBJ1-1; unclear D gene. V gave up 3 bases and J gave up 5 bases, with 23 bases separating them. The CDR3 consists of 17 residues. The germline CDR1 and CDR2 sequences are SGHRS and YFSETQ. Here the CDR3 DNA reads TGCGCCAGCAGCTCCACTTCCCGGGGAGGGAGCAGGACTGAAGCTTTCTTT. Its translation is CASSSTSRGGSRTEAFF.

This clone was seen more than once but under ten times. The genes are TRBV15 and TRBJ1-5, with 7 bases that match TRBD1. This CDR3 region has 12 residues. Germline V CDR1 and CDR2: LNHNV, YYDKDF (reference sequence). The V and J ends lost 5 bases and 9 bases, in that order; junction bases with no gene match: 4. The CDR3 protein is CATSSRGSPQHF. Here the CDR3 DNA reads TGTGCCACCAGCTCCAGGGGGTCGCCCCAGCATTTT. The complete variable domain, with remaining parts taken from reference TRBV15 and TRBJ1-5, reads DAMVIQNPRYQVTQFGKPVTLSCSQTLNHNVMYWYQQKSSQAPKLLFHYYDKDFNNEADTPDNFQSRRPNTSFCFLDIRSPGLGDTAMYLCATSSRGSPQHFGDGTRLSIL.

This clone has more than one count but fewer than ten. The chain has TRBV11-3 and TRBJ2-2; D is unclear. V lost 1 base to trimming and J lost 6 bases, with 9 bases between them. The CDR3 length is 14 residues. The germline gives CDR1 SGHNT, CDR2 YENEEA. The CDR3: CASSLVRGPGELFF. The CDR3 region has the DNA TGTGCCAGCAGCTTAGTAAGAGGCCCCGGGGAGCTGTTTTTT.

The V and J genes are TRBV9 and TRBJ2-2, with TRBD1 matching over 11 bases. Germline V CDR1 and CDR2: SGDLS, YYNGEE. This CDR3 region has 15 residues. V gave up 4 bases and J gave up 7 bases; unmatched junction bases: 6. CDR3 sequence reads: CASSPGQGALGELFF. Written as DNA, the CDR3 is TGTGCCAGCAGCCCAGGACAGGGGGCTCTCGGGGAGCTGTTTTTT.

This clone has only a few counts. The CDR3 DNA is TGCAGCGTTGAAGATCCGCCCGGGACAGATACGCAGTATTTT. It encodes CSVEDPPGTDTQYF. This chain connects TRBV29-1 to TRBJ2-3; D not resolved. Trimming removed 0 bases from V and 3 bases from J, with 10 bases in between. Germline V CDR1 and CDR2: SQVTM, ANQGSEA. The CDR3 runs 14 residues.

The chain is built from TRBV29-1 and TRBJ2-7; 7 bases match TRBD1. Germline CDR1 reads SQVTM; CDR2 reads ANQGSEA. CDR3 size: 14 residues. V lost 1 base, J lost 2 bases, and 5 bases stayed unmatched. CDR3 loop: CSVEVSRGPYEQYF. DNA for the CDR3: TGCAGCGTTGAAGTCTCGAGGGGGCCCTACGAGCAGTACTTC.

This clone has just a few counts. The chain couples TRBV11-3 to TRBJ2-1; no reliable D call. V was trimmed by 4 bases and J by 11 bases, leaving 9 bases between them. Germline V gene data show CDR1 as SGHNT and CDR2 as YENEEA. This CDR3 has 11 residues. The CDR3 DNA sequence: TGTGCCAGCAGCTACCGGGCTCAGCAGTTCTTC. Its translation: CASSYRAQQFF.

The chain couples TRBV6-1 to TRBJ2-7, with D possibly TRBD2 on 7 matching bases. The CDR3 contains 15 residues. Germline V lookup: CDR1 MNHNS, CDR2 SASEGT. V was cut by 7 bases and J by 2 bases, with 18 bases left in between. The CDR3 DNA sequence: TGTGCCAGCAACCTTAGGGGGGGTCTAACCTACGAGCAGTACTTC. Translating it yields CASNLRGGLTYEQYF.

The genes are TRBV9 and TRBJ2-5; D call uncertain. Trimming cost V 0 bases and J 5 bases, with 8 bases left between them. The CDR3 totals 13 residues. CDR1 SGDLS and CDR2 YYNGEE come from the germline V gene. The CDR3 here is CASSVGSAETQYF. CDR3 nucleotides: TGTGCCAGCAGCGTAGGCTCCGCGGAGACCCAGTACTTC.

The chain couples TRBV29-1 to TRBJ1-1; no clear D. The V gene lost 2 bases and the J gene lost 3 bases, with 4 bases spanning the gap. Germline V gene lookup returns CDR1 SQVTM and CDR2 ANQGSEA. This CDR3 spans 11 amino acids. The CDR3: CSVERYTEAFF. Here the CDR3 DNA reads TGCAGCGTTGAACGGTACACTGAAGCTTTCTTT.

The CDR3 region has the DNA TGTGCCAGCAGTACCCCCGGGTTGGCCCAGTACTTC. Its translation is CASSTPGLAQYF. V usage is TRBV25-1 and J usage is TRBJ2-5; D uncertain. Germline CDR1 and CDR2: MGHDK and SYGVNS. The CDR3 extends over 12 amino acids. Trimming cost V 5 bases and J 9 bases, with 13 bases left between them.

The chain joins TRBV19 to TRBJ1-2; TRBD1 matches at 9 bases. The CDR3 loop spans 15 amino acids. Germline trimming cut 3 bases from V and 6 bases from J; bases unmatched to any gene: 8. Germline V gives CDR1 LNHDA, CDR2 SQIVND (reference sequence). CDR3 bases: TGTGCCAGTAGTATGGGGCACGGACAGGGGAATGGCTACACCTTC. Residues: CASSMGHGQGNGYTF. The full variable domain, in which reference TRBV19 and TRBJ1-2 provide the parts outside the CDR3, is DGGITQSPKYLFRKEGQNVTLSCEQNLNHDAMYWYRQDPGQGLRLIYYSQIVNDFQKGDIAEGYSVSREKKESFPLTVTSAQKNPTAFYLCASSMGHGQGNGYTFGSGTRLTVV.

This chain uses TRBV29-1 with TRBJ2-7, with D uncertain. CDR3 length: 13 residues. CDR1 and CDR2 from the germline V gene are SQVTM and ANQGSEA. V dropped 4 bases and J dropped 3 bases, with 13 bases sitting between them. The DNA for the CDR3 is TGCAGCGTTGGACGAGAACCCGGCTACGAGCAGTACTTC. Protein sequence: CSVGREPGYEQYF.

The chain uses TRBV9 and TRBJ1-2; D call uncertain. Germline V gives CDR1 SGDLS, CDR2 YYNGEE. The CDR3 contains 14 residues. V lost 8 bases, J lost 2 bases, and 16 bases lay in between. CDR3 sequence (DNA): TGTGCCAGGAAACAGCGGGCTTTAAACTATGGCTACACCTTC. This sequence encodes CARKQRALNYGYTF.

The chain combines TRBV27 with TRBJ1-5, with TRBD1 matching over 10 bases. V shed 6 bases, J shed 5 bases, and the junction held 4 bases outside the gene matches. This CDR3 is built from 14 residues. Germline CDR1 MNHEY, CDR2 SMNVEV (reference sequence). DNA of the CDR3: TGTGCCAGCAGCCCGGACAGGGGGGATCAGCCCCAGCATTTT. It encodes CASSPDRGDQPQHF.